Listed below are T cell receptor beta chains from one sample, sequenced in a study of blood T cell repertoires in COVID-19. Assay used: immunoSEQ multiplex PCR; TCRdb lists only in-frame clones, some missing. The table lists about 110,000 clones, roughly 80% of them singletons. Input material: peripheral blood. These receptors were obtained from a man aged 65 to 79 with active or convalescent COVID-19. The conserved cysteine and the conserved F or W are not part of the CDR3 here.

v_gene,j_gene,CDR3aa
TRBV7-2,TRBJ1-2,ASSLTGTGYGYT
TRBV5-5,TRBJ2-3,ASSSGLAGEASLADTQY
TRBV4-2,TRBJ2-7,ASSLDDRGTNEQY
TRBV5-6,TRBJ2-7,ASSSATGAYEQY
TRBV6-1,TRBJ2-1,ASSDLGQGSYNEQF
TRBV30,TRBJ2-7,AWRSAGGHEQY
TRBV25-1,TRBJ2-7,ASSEYQLEQY
TRBV28,TRBJ1-2,ASSWGTGGFYGYT
TRBV5-8,TRBJ1-5,ASSLPSSGISNQPQH
TRBV7-7,TRBJ2-1,ASSTRQGNEQF
TRBV9,TRBJ1-1,ASSVAGNTEAF
TRBV29-1,TRBJ1-1,SGKPQERTEAF
TRBV5-1,TRBJ1-3,ASSLGQGASGNTIY
TRBV12-5,TRBJ1-2,ASGLGPGNGYGYT
TRBV28,TRBJ2-4,ASKQGQGLAKNIQY
TRBV4-2,TRBJ1-2,ASSLGTASNYGYT
TRBV18,TRBJ1-1,ASSPTGGLFEAF
TRBV18,TRBJ1-1,ASSPRPMTGNTEAF
TRBV6-5,TRBJ2-3,ASKRGDTQY
TRBV20-1,TRBJ2-1,SEEEYNEQF
TRBV30,TRBJ1-5,AWGQGVQPQH
TRBV2,TRBJ1-6,ASSERQGNNNSPLH
TRBV9,TRBJ2-1,ASSGQGARPYNEQF
TRBV5-6,TRBJ2-3,ASSPAGRPTDTQY
TRBV5-1,TRBJ1-1,ASSPTLRQGAVGNTEAF
TRBV5-1,TRBJ2-1,ASSLSGSAYNEQF
TRBV9,TRBJ1-2,ASSQGQGSYGYT
TRBV2,TRBJ1-2,ASSVGRGTDGYT
TRBV5-6,TRBJ1-5,ASSLRSGAQH
TRBV2,TRBJ2-3,ASTRYEDTQY
TRBV7-9,TRBJ2-3,ASSSTGTSGYTDTQY
TRBV27,TRBJ1-1,ASSLRVERRTEAF
TRBV13,TRBJ2-3,ASSLDEGRYLNTQY
TRBV10-1,TRBJ1-2,ASSESTELDGYT
TRBV6-6,TRBJ2-7,ASSFFRASFIYEQY
TRBV24-1,TRBJ2-1,ATSAGQLGSYNEQF
TRBV27,TRBJ2-7,ASSLGAQGAYEQY
TRBV30,TRBJ1-3,AWSELFSGNTIY
TRBV24-1,TRBJ2-2,ATSEWTGRNTGELF
TRBV20-1,TRBJ2-1,SARGANEQF
TRBV5-5,TRBJ1-5,ASSPTGQYSNQPQH
TRBV6-5,TRBJ1-4,ASAPRGKYEKLF
TRBV10-3,TRBJ1-2,AIAGQGARNYGYT
TRBV19,TRBJ1-2,ASRRSGTGGTNYGYT
TRBV19,TRBJ1-5,ASTLGGTGNQPQH
TRBV2,TRBJ2-1,ASSGSGTFYNEQF
TRBV11-2,TRBJ2-7,ASITTGANSYEQY
TRBV5-1,TRBJ1-4,ASSLTGGTTNEKLF
TRBV7-9,TRBJ1-1,ASSYHREGTEAF
TRBV19,TRBJ2-7,ASSNLAGGKY
TRBV29-1,TRBJ2-7,SVDDWGGDEQY
TRBV5-1,TRBJ2-4,ASSREDPAKNIQY
TRBV5-1,TRBJ1-1,ASSLGAASRYAEAF
TRBV7-9,TRBJ2-6,ASSQIPGYGANVLT
TRBV30,TRBJ2-7,AWSVGGGTY
TRBV2,TRBJ2-7,ASSEAGGPTYEQY
TRBV3-1/TRBV3-2,TRBJ1-3,ASSPGTGGNTIY
TRBV2,TRBJ2-1,ASSEGVAAHNEQF
TRBV30,TRBJ1-5,AWSVGVSNQPQH